A selection of T cell receptor beta chains follows, all from one sample in a study of persistence of HIV-infected CD4 T cells. Produced via immunoSEQ multiplex PCR; TCRdb's table is partial and in-frame only. Among some 40,000 clones, under 90% were seen once, and the ten largest hold around 5.9%. No antigens are known for them. The specimen was cultured CD4+ T cells from PBMCs, collected from a patient who received antiretroviral therapy. Receptors were obtained from an adult with HIV. The donor label of this sample is uncertain. Both conserved end residues are part of each CDR3. The order of the fields is V gene, D gene, J gene, clone size, CDR3 protein, CDR3 DNA. D genes are given only for firm matches. Not every row has a clone size; where given, it reads once, few, many or a size class.

v_call: TRBV5-4
d_call: NA
j_call: TRBJ2-2
clone_size: NA
cdr3_aa: CASSHTNTGELFF
cdr3_nt: TGTGCCAGCAGCCATACAAACACCGGGGAGCTGTTTTTT

v_call: TRBV10-3
d_call: NA
j_call: TRBJ1-1
clone_size: NA
cdr3_aa: CAISKPRTDLPTRTTEAFF
cdr3_nt: TGTGCCATCAGTAAGCCGCGGACGGACCTACCGACTAGAACCACTGAAGCTTTCTTT

v_call: TRBV21-1
d_call: NA
j_call: TRBJ1-5
clone_size: once
cdr3_aa: CASTKGGPSLRQPQHF
cdr3_nt: TGTGCCAGCACCAAGGGGGGACCCAGCCTCAGGCAGCCCCAGCATTTT

v_call: TRBV9
d_call: NA
j_call: TRBJ2-1
clone_size: NA
cdr3_aa: CASSALTRDNEQFF
cdr3_nt: TGTGCCAGCAGCGCCCTGACTAGAGACAATGAGCAGTTCTTC

v_call: TRBV3-1/TRBV3-2
d_call: TRBD1
j_call: TRBJ2-1
clone_size: NA
cdr3_aa: CASSQEWAGGDRANEQFF
cdr3_nt: TGTGCCAGCAGCCAAGAGTGGGCAGGGGGAGACAGGGCCAATGAGCAGTTCTTC

v_call: TRBV7-3
d_call: NA
j_call: TRBJ2-3
clone_size: once
cdr3_aa: CASRRTRDSSDTQYF
cdr3_nt: TGTGCCAGCAGACGAACCCGGGACTCCTCAGATACGCAGTATTTT

v_call: TRBV13
d_call: TRBD2
j_call: TRBJ2-5
clone_size: NA
cdr3_aa: CASSTGGVQETQYF
cdr3_nt: TGTGCCAGCAGCACGGGGGGGGTCCAAGAGACCCAGTACTTC

v_call: TRBV24-1
d_call: TRBD1
j_call: TRBJ1-5
clone_size: NA
cdr3_aa: CATSDSGSGTGNNQPQHF
cdr3_nt: TGTGCCACCAGTGATTCGGGATCCGGGACAGGCAACAATCAGCCCCAGCATTTT

v_call: TRBV19
d_call: TRBD1
j_call: TRBJ2-3
clone_size: NA
cdr3_aa: CASTLPGTGTTDTQYF
cdr3_nt: TGTGCCAGTACTTTACCCGGGACAGGGACCACAGATACGCAGTATTTT

v_call: TRBV7-3
d_call: TRBD1
j_call: TRBJ1-2
clone_size: NA
cdr3_aa: CASSLGPMTGNYGYTF
cdr3_nt: TGTGCCAGCAGCTTAGGCCCCATGACAGGGAACTATGGCTACACCTTC

v_call: TRBV6-4
d_call: NA
j_call: TRBJ2-2
clone_size: few
cdr3_aa: CASSDSGTGELFF
cdr3_nt: TGTGCCAGCAGTGACTCCGGGACCGGGGAGCTGTTTTTT

v_call: TRBV7-6
d_call: TRBD1
j_call: TRBJ1-1
clone_size: once
cdr3_aa: CASSLTGVVTEAFF
cdr3_nt: TGTGCCAGCAGCTTAACAGGGGTCGTAACTGAAGCTTTCTTT

v_call: TRBV28
d_call: TRBD2
j_call: TRBJ2-3
clone_size: NA
cdr3_aa: CASSSASGTDTQYF
cdr3_nt: TGTGCCAGCAGCTCCGCTAGCGGAACAGATACGCAGTATTTT

v_call: TRBV12-3/TRBV12-4
d_call: NA
j_call: TRBJ2-2
clone_size: NA
cdr3_aa: CAGRGSGYGELFF
cdr3_nt: TGTGCCGGGAGGGGGAGCGGATACGGGGAGCTGTTTTTT

v_call: TRBV29-1
d_call: TRBD1
j_call: TRBJ1-3
clone_size: NA
cdr3_aa: CSAMTGGSGNTIYF
cdr3_nt: TGCAGCGCCATGACAGGGGGCTCTGGAAACACCATATATTTT

v_call: TRBV10-3
d_call: TRBD1
j_call: TRBJ2-7
clone_size: once
cdr3_aa: CAIKRDREGSYEQYF
cdr3_nt: TGTGCCATCAAAAGGGACAGGGAAGGTAGTTACGAGCAGTACTTC

v_call: TRBV9
d_call: NA
j_call: TRBJ1-4
clone_size: NA
cdr3_aa: CASSVDSNEKLFF
cdr3_nt: TGTGCCAGCAGCGTGGACAGTAATGAAAAACTGTTTTTT

v_call: TRBV6-4
d_call: NA
j_call: TRBJ1-1
clone_size: NA
cdr3_aa: CASSDQLNTEAFF
cdr3_nt: TGTGCCAGCAGTGACCAGCTGAACACTGAAGCTTTCTTT

v_call: TRBV24-1
d_call: NA
j_call: TRBJ1-4
clone_size: NA
cdr3_aa: CATSDPRGVNEKLFF
cdr3_nt: TGTGCCACCAGTGATCCCCGCGGGGTTAATGAAAAACTGTTTTTT

v_call: TRBV6-1
d_call: NA
j_call: TRBJ2-7
clone_size: NA
cdr3_aa: CASSEEGIPYEQYF
cdr3_nt: TGTGCCAGCAGTGAGGAAGGCATCCCCTACGAGCAGTACTTC

v_call: TRBV4-2
d_call: NA
j_call: TRBJ1-5
clone_size: NA
cdr3_aa: CASSQDRDQPQHF
cdr3_nt: TGTGCCAGCAGCCAAGATCGGGATCAGCCCCAGCATTTT

v_call: TRBV5-1
d_call: TRBD2
j_call: TRBJ2-7
clone_size: NA
cdr3_aa: CASSLGGREGNYEQYF
cdr3_nt: TGCGCCAGCAGCTTGGGCGGCAGGGAGGGGAATTACGAGCAGTACTTC

v_call: TRBV27
d_call: TRBD1
j_call: TRBJ2-1
clone_size: once
cdr3_aa: CASSRTGDNEQFF
cdr3_nt: TGTGCCAGCAGTAGGACAGGGGACAATGAGCAGTTCTTC

v_call: TRBV7-2
d_call: TRBD2
j_call: TRBJ2-1
clone_size: NA
cdr3_aa: CASSPGTSGNEQFF
cdr3_nt: TGTGCCAGCAGCCCAGGGACTAGCGGCAATGAGCAGTTCTTC

v_call: TRBV28
d_call: NA
j_call: TRBJ1-2
clone_size: NA
cdr3_aa: CASSPWQPGYGYTF
cdr3_nt: TGTGCCAGCAGCCCGTGGCAGCCCGGCTATGGCTACACCTTC

v_call: TRBV5-1
d_call: TRBD2
j_call: TRBJ2-2
clone_size: NA
cdr3_aa: CASSPRGLAGDTGELFF
cdr3_nt: TGCGCCAGCAGCCCACGGGGACTAGCGGGGGATACCGGGGAGCTGTTTTTT

v_call: TRBV5-1
d_call: TRBD2
j_call: TRBJ2-1
clone_size: NA
cdr3_aa: CASRRSGGNNEQFF
cdr3_nt: TGCGCCAGCAGAAGAAGCGGGGGGAACAATGAGCAGTTCTTC

v_call: TRBV6-5
d_call: TRBD2
j_call: TRBJ2-2
clone_size: NA
cdr3_aa: CATSGGASTGELFF
cdr3_nt: TGTGCCACTAGCGGGGGGGCCAGCACCGGGGAGCTGTTTTTT

v_call: TRBV7-9
d_call: NA
j_call: TRBJ1-4
clone_size: few
cdr3_aa: CATRGANEKLFF
cdr3_nt: TGTGCCACAAGGGGAGCTAATGAAAAACTGTTTTTT

v_call: TRBV5-1
d_call: TRBD1
j_call: TRBJ2-6
clone_size: NA
cdr3_aa: CASSWTPGTGVGANVLTF
cdr3_nt: TGCGCCAGCAGCTGGACCCCCGGGACAGGGGTTGGGGCCAACGTCCTGACTTTC

v_call: TRBV2
d_call: TRBD1
j_call: TRBJ1-2
clone_size: NA
cdr3_aa: CASSPDRAVFPGYTF
cdr3_nt: TGTGCCAGCAGCCCGGACAGGGCGGTGTTTCCTGGCTACACCTTC

v_call: TRBV7-9
d_call: NA
j_call: TRBJ1-4
clone_size: NA
cdr3_aa: CASSPGLSNEKLFF
cdr3_nt: TGTGCCAGCAGCCCGGGACTCTCTAATGAAAAACTGTTTTTT

v_call: TRBV2
d_call: NA
j_call: TRBJ2-3
clone_size: NA
cdr3_aa: CASSPVGASTDTQYF
cdr3_nt: TGTGCCAGCAGCCCCGTGGGGGCCAGCACAGATACGCAGTATTTT

v_call: TRBV7-8
d_call: TRBD2
j_call: TRBJ2-1
clone_size: NA
cdr3_aa: CASSFGLAGAYNEQFF
cdr3_nt: TGTGCCAGCAGCTTTGGACTAGCGGGGGCCTACAATGAGCAGTTCTTC

v_call: TRBV10-2
d_call: NA
j_call: TRBJ2-7
clone_size: once
cdr3_aa: CASSPDRQGNFEQYF
cdr3_nt: TGCGCCAGCAGTCCCGATCGGCAGGGAAACTTCGAGCAGTACTTC

v_call: TRBV7-3
d_call: TRBD1
j_call: TRBJ2-1
clone_size: NA
cdr3_aa: CASSPQGQGLGEQFF
cdr3_nt: TGTGCCAGCAGCCCCCAAGGACAGGGTTTGGGGGAGCAGTTCTTC

v_call: TRBV28
d_call: NA
j_call: TRBJ2-3
clone_size: NA
cdr3_aa: CASSLFDLPDTQYF
cdr3_nt: TGTGCCAGCAGTTTATTCGACCTTCCGGATACGCAGTATTTT

v_call: TRBV5-1
d_call: TRBD1
j_call: TRBJ1-2
clone_size: NA
cdr3_aa: CASSFQGAHGYTF
cdr3_nt: TGCGCCAGCAGCTTTCAGGGGGCTCATGGCTACACCTTC

v_call: TRBV7-7
d_call: NA
j_call: TRBJ2-3
clone_size: few
cdr3_aa: CASSLGVGVATDTQYF
cdr3_nt: TGTGCCAGCAGCTTAGGTGTGGGGGTCGCCACAGATACGCAGTATTTT

v_call: TRBV5-1
d_call: NA
j_call: TRBJ2-3
clone_size: NA
cdr3_aa: CASSLTVTDTQYF
cdr3_nt: TGCGCCAGCAGTCTTACCGTGACAGATACGCAGTATTTT

v_call: TRBV2
d_call: NA
j_call: TRBJ1-5
clone_size: NA
cdr3_aa: CASSEGGFNQPQHF
cdr3_nt: TGTGCCAGCAGTGAGGGTGGCTTCAATCAGCCCCAGCATTTT

v_call: TRBV14
d_call: NA
j_call: TRBJ2-7
clone_size: NA
cdr3_aa: CASSQDPGTQQYF
cdr3_nt: TGTGCCAGCAGCCAAGATCCGGGGACACAACAGTACTTC

v_call: TRBV7-2
d_call: NA
j_call: TRBJ2-2
clone_size: NA
cdr3_aa: CASSLAFSGELFF
cdr3_nt: TGTGCCAGCAGCTTAGCTTTCAGCGGGGAGCTGTTTTTT

v_call: TRBV5-6
d_call: NA
j_call: TRBJ1-2
clone_size: NA
cdr3_aa: CASSFRNGYTF
cdr3_nt: TGTGCCAGCAGCTTCAGGAATGGCTACACCTTC

v_call: TRBV4-1
d_call: NA
j_call: TRBJ2-7
clone_size: NA
cdr3_aa: CASSRLGQAYEQYF
cdr3_nt: TGCGCCAGCAGCCGACTAGGACAGGCCTACGAGCAGTACTTC

v_call: TRBV27
d_call: TRBD1
j_call: TRBJ1-2
clone_size: NA
cdr3_aa: CASSSTGTGSYGYTF
cdr3_nt: TGTGCCAGCAGTTCAACCGGGACAGGAAGCTATGGCTACACCTTC

v_call: TRBV5-5
d_call: NA
j_call: TRBJ2-4
clone_size: NA
cdr3_aa: CASSPGDKNIQYF
cdr3_nt: TGTGCCAGCAGCCCGGGGGACAAAAACATTCAGTACTTC

v_call: TRBV5-1
d_call: TRBD2
j_call: TRBJ2-3
clone_size: NA
cdr3_aa: CASSLSSGGETQYF
cdr3_nt: TGCGCCAGCAGCTTAAGTAGCGGGGGGGAAACGCAGTATTTT

v_call: TRBV6-1
d_call: NA
j_call: TRBJ1-2
clone_size: NA
cdr3_aa: CASSDQSTYGYTF
cdr3_nt: TGTGCCAGCAGTGACCAGAGTACCTATGGCTACACCTTC

v_call: TRBV6-1
d_call: NA
j_call: TRBJ2-7
clone_size: once
cdr3_aa: CASSELPGSYEQYF
cdr3_nt: TGTGCCAGCAGTGAACTTCCGGGTTCCTACGAGCAGTACTTC